This TCR beta chain was profiled in a study of Ad26.COV2.S vaccination and SARS-CoV-2 variants. Study-wide background: Intramuscular Ad26.COV2.S at 5x10^10 or 1x10^11 viral particles. General study findings and limits: Among vaccine recipients, spike-specific TCR breadth exceeded that of placebo recipients.

The treatment is: 19 received Ad26.COV2.S at low or high dose, single or two shots; about 5 received placebo; per-sample allocation not given. Material that was analyzed had been drawn on day 63 after the first vaccine or placebo injection. For this clone: Its antigen is undetermined.

CDR1 and CDR2 from the germline V gene are SGHTA and FQGTGA. J lost 2 bases, V lost 4 bases, and 10 bases had no gene match. The CDR3 totals 18 residues. Measured with immunoSEQ multiplex PCR; TCRdb has only the in-frame clones, and not every one. This table holds roughly 240,000 clones, approximately 87% found once. The clonotype was recovered from a person aged 18 to 65 who received the Ad26.COV2.S COVID-19 vaccine or a placebo. Source: peripheral blood, taken in a trial of Ad26.COV2.S vaccine versus placebo. The rearrangement links TRBV7-3 to TRBJ2-3; 12 bases agree with TRBD2. The CDR3 nucleotides read TGTGCCAGCAGCTCGCTCCACCGACTAGCGGGAGACACAGATACGCAGTATTTT. This sequence encodes CASSSLHRLAGDTDTQYF. Supplemented by reference TRBV7-3 and TRBJ2-3, the full variable domain reads GAGVSQTPSNKVTEKGKYVELRCDPISGHTALYWYRQSLGQGPEFLIYFQGTGAADDSGLPNDRFFAVRPEGSVSTLKIQRTERGDSAVYLCASSSLHRLAGDTDTQYFGPGTRLTVL.